This TCR beta chain was sequenced during a study of T cells in Graves' hyperthyroidism and ophthalmopathy. Authors of the study amplified TCR beta CDR3 regions from RNA transcripts. First-round RT-PCR of the TCR CDR3 relied on the HTBI primer set. TCRdb redid the calling of the multiplex PCR reads with MiXCR, one entry per CDR3 protein. The repertoire includes about 600,000 distinct CDR3 sequences, 16% of them detected once, and around 3.5% sits in the top ten. V lost 4 bases and J lost 5, with 21 bases in between. This CDR3 is 17 amino acids long. The V and J genes are TRBV12-3 or TRBV12-4 and TRBJ1-5; perhaps TRBD1 as D (5 bases). Specimen: blood. The origin of this receptor is a woman between 40 and 50 years old with Graves' ophthalmopathy. The CDR3: CASSSFGEGRGDQPQHF. The CDR3 coding sequence is TGTGCCAGCAGTTCCTTCGGAGAGGGGAGAGGCGATCAGCCCCAGCATTTT.